This T cell receptor beta chain was obtained from a study of post-analysis software for immune sequencing data. Prepared TCR beta cDNA libraries contained unique molecular identifiers. Out of roughly 0.85 to 11 million T cells, 450,000 to 600,000 cDNA molecules were generated. TCRdb passed the PCR reads through MiXCR, listing each CDR3 protein once. Among about 820,000 distinct CDR3 sequences, roughly 50% were seen once, and the ten largest hold under 6%. V was clipped by 5 bases and J by 7 bases, with 15 bases between them. The CDR3 has 14 amino acids. Germline V gene lookup returns CDR1 SGHTA and CDR2 FQGNSA. Broader study findings: Controls had lower frequencies than patients of about 5 TRBV segments, which included TRBV5-6, TRBV5-1 and TRBV20-1.

Regarding this clonotype: Its antigen is not identified.

Source material: blood. The chain uses TRBV7-2 and TRBJ2-1; D is unclear. This receptor was obtained from a girl aged 5-17 years with multiple sclerosis. CDR3 nucleotide sequence: TGTGCCAGCAGCCTTGCAGCAGATTGGAATGAGCAGTTCTTC. Its translation: CASSLAADWNEQFF.